One and the same sample provided the 7 T cell receptor beta chains below, sequenced in a study of blood T cells in healthy people across ages. PCR was performed a second time for roughly 7 to 12 cycles using a sample-barcoded 5' primer and a J-beta primer mix. One entry per CDR3 protein, called by TCRdb with MiXCR from the 5' RACE reads. The sample records 1.5 million to 2 million distinct CDR3 sequences, roughly 49% being singletons. The sequenced sample consisted of blood. Source of these receptors: a woman aged 40-49 years in good health.

The rearrangement uses TRBV7-3 and TRBJ1-2, with a tentative D call TRBD1 (5 bases). The germline gives CDR1 SGHTA, CDR2 FQGTGA. The CDR3 runs 16 residues. The V gene lost 2 bases and the J gene lost 4 bases, with 17 bases spanning the gap. CDR3 sequence: CASSLSGARDFYGYTF. The CDR3 DNA follows: TGTGCCAGCAGCTTATCCGGGGCCAGGGACTTCTATGGCTACACCTTC.

The chain couples TRBV14 to TRBJ1-6, with 8 bases identical to TRBD1. CDR1 SGHDN and CDR2 FVKESK come from the germline V gene. This CDR3 comprises 16 residues. V shed 4 bases, J shed 7 bases, and the junction held 9 bases outside the gene matches. CDR3 in amino acids: CASSPRTGRRNSPLHF. CDR3 bases: TGTGCCAGCAGCCCGAGGACAGGGCGGCGGAATTCACCCCTCCACTTT.

Comments on this clonotype: One end of the junction varies from germline; a read error may be responsible. The chain is built from TRBV6-5 and TRBJ1-1; maybe TRBD1 (6 bases). The germline V gene encodes CDR1 MNHEY and CDR2 SVGAGI. CDR3 length equals 13 residues. CDR3 residues: CASRRGARTEAFF. The CDR3 DNA sequence: TGTGCTAGCAGGCGGGGGGCTAGAACTGAAGCTTTCTTT.

The chain combines TRBV18 with TRBJ2-4; 9 bases align to TRBD1. The J call is doubtful: the DNA matches TRBJ2-7 better. Germline CDR1 and CDR2: KGHSH and LQKENI. This CDR3 is 14 amino acids long. The CDR3 region has the DNA TGTGCCAGCTCACTCCGGACAGGGGAGGCCGAGCAGTACTTC. Translation: CASSLRTGEAEQYF.

Note on this clonotype: Being one base from a much bigger clone, this may be a read error. The rearrangement links TRBV29-1 to TRBJ2-1; D unresolved. Per germline, CDR1 SQVTM and CDR2 ANQGSEA. This CDR3 contains 11 residues. V was cut by 7 bases and J by 10 bases, with 14 bases left in between. CDR3 coding DNA: TGCAGCGCGGGTCAGACCTACGAGCAGTTCTTC. Translation gives CSAGQTYEQFF.

The chain links TRBV18 to TRBJ1-1; D may be TRBD1 (6 bases). Germline V gene lookup returns CDR1 KGHSH and CDR2 LQKENI. This CDR3 is built from 15 residues. Deletions cut 0 bases from V and 1 base from J, with 9 bases between. The CDR3 nucleotides are TGTGCCAGCTCACCACCGAAGGGGGAGAACACTGAAGCTTTCTTT. It yields the protein CASSPPKGENTEAFF.

Comment on this clonotype: One end of the junction varies from germline; a read error may be responsible. V usage is TRBV20-1 and J usage is TRBJ2-3, with 9 bases matching TRBD2. Germline CDR1 is DFQATT and CDR2 is SNEGSKA (reference sequence). The CDR3 spans 15 residues. CDR3 residues: CSAPGLAFPKDTRYF. CDR3 nucleotide sequence: TGCAGTGCACCGGGACTAGCCTTTCCGAAAGATACGCGGTATTTT.